The 19 T cell receptor beta chains in this list originate from one sample, sequenced in a study of Graves' ophthalmopathy and Graves' hyperthyroidism. For repertoire sequencing, the TCR beta CDR3 regions were amplified from RNA transcripts. Following a first-round RT-PCR that used HTBI primers, a second-round multiplex PCR was carried out. TCRdb reanalysed the multiplex PCR reads using MiXCR and keeps one entry per CDR3 protein. The table lists about 740,000 distinct CDR3 sequences, 35% to 50% of them singletons, with approximately 46% in the top ten. The material sequenced was peripheral blood. These receptors were obtained from an adult man with Graves' ophthalmopathy.

The chain has TRBV6-1 and TRBJ1-4; 8 bases agree with TRBD1. CDR1 MNHNS and CDR2 SASEGT come from the germline V gene. This CDR3 region has 13 residues. Unmatched junction bases numbered 7, after V lost 6 bases and J lost 10 bases. CDR3 sequence: CASRHGQGVKLFF. The CDR3 region has the DNA TGTGCCAGCAGGCACGGACAGGGTGTAAAACTGTTTTTT.

CDR3 sequence reads: CASTDSLARTEYF. The CDR3 region has the DNA TGTGCCAGCACGGATAGTCTTGCGCGGACAGAGTACTTC. The rearrangement links TRBV5-4 to TRBJ2-7, with D maybe TRBD1 (6 bases). The CDR3 has 13 amino acids. Trimming took off 6 bases at V and 11 bases at J, with 21 bases between the two ends. Germline CDR1 reads SGHNT; CDR2 reads YYREEE (reference sequence).

The chain joins TRBV2 to TRBJ2-5, with 9 bases identical to TRBD1. CDR1 is SNHLY and CDR2 is FYNNEI in the germline V gene. V shed 4 bases and J 4 bases; nucleotides not matched to a gene: 7. The CDR3 has 15 residues. The CDR3 region has the DNA TGTGCCAGCAGTGCACAGGGGGCGGATGGAGAGACCCAGTACTTC. Encoded protein: CASSAQGADGETQYF.

With respect to this clonotype: Without the conserved terminal phenylalanine or tryptophan, this CDR3 likely stems from a read error. The V call is TRBV9, the J call TRBJ2-5; TRBD1 is a possible D gene (5 bases). Trimming stripped 1 base from V and 2 bases from J, with 15 bases between. In germline, CDR1 is SGDLS, CDR2 YYNGEE. This CDR3 spans 16 amino acids. In DNA, the CDR3 is TGTGCCAGCAGCGTATCTCCCCAGGGTGGGCAAGAGACCCAGTACCTC. Translating gives CASSVSPQGGQETQYL.

The V call is TRBV29-1, the J call TRBJ1-2, with 12 nucleotides matching TRBD1. Germline lookup yields CDR1 SQVTM and CDR2 ANQGSEA. The trim removed 8 bases at V and 8 bases at J, leaving 6 bases unmatched. CDR3 length: 12 residues. The CDR3: CSHGTGGGGYTF. The CDR3 nucleotides are TGCAGCCATGGGACAGGGGGCGGAGGCTACACCTTC.

This clonotype has ten or more counts. The chain links TRBV29-1 to TRBJ1-4, with a possible D match to TRBD1 (6 bases). The CDR3 contains 14 residues. Germline values: CDR1 SQVTM, CDR2 ANQGSEA. Trimming pared 2 bases from V and 10 bases from J, leaving 17 bases between. CDR3 in amino acids: CSVEYEQGGGKLFF. The DNA of the CDR3 is TGCAGCGTTGAATATGAACAGGGTGGAGGAAAACTGTTTTTT.

J is TRBJ2-2 and V is TRBV3-1; D is possibly TRBD1 (6 bases). V was pared by 4 bases and J by 5 bases, with 11 bases between. CDR1 and CDR2 from the germline V gene are LGHDT and YNNKEL (reference sequence). The CDR3 extends over 14 amino acids. The CDR3 DNA is TGTGCCAGCAGCCCCGAGCAGGGGACCGGGGAGCTGTTTTTT. Its translation is CASSPEQGTGELFF.

The chain joins TRBV7-2 to TRBJ1-1, with D possibly being TRBD1 (5 bases). CDR1 is SGHTA, CDR2 FQGNSA, per germline. The length of the CDR3 is 14 residues. The V end lost 1 base, the J end lost 6 bases, and 12 bases lay between the germline ends. The CDR3 DNA sequence: TGTGCCAGCAGCTTAGGAGGGACCGGATCTGAAGCTTTCTTT. Amino acid sequence: CASSLGGTGSEAFF.

This clonotype showed up just a few times. This chain uses TRBV13 with TRBJ1-6; TRBD1 aligns across 8 bases. The V and J ends lost 4 bases and 5 bases, in that order; junction bases with no gene match: 4. This CDR3 comprises 15 residues. The germline gives CDR1 PRHDT, CDR2 FYEKMQ (reference sequence). DNA for the CDR3: TGTGCCAGCAGCTCGGGACAGGACAATAATTCACCCCTCCACTTT. Translating gives CASSSGQDNNSPLHF.

This clonotype was seen more than once but under ten times. The V call is TRBV19, the J call TRBJ2-7; 7 positions match TRBD1. The germline V gene encodes CDR1 LNHDA and CDR2 SQIVND (reference sequence). J lost 2 bases, V lost 8 bases, and 6 bases had no gene match. The CDR3 is 13 residues long. The CDR3 bases are TGTGCCAGTCAGAGACAGGGCACCTACGAGCAGTACTTC. Its translation: CASQRQGTYEQYF.

This clonotype was seen a few times. The rearrangement uses TRBV2 and TRBJ1-5, with D hard to call. The CDR3 is made up of 16 amino acids. V gave up 4 bases and J gave up 2 bases, with 15 bases separating them. Germline V gene data show CDR1 as SNHLY and CDR2 as FYNNEI. This CDR3 is CASSAGSHVGNQPQHF. The CDR3 coding sequence is TGTGCCAGCAGTGCCGGGTCTCACGTCGGCAATCAGCCCCAGCATTTT.

This clonotype was counted only a few times. V usage is TRBV20-1 and J usage is TRBJ2-7; D is possibly TRBD1 or TRBD2 (5 bases each). Looked up from germline, CDR1 is DFQATT and CDR2 is SNEGSKA (reference sequence). V was cut by 6 bases and J by 2 bases, with 20 bases left in between. The CDR3 runs 15 residues. The DNA of the CDR3 is TGCAGTGCGCCTCCTTCCGGGACCAGCGCCTACGAGCAGTACTTC. This sequence encodes CSAPPSGTSAYEQYF.

Ten or more counts support this clonotype. The CDR3 reads CASSAPGKISTEAFF. Written as DNA, the CDR3 is TGTGCCAGCAGTGCCCCAGGGAAAATTTCCACTGAAGCTTTCTTT. The V and J genes are TRBV25-1 and TRBJ1-1, with D tentatively TRBD1 (5 bases). Trimming stripped 4 bases from V and 4 bases from J, with 16 bases between. Per germline, CDR1 MGHDK and CDR2 SYGVNS. The CDR3 is 15 residues long.

The table lists this clonotype with a count of one. This sequence joins TRBV7-6 and TRBJ1-4; TRBD1 agrees at 8 bases. V was pared by 2 bases and J by 10 bases, with 3 bases of the junction left unmatched. Germline V CDR1 and CDR2: SGHVS, FNYEAQ. The CDR3 sequence is 13 residues long. The CDR3 DNA sequence: TGTGCCAGCAGCTTACAGGGGGCTTCAAAACTGTTTTTT. This sequence encodes CASSLQGASKLFF.

V and J are TRBV11-1 and TRBJ2-6, with a weak D call TRBD2 (5 bases). Germline CDR1 SGHAT, CDR2 FQDESV (reference sequence). Trimming took off 2 bases at V and 2 bases at J, with 16 bases between the two ends. The CDR3 length is 18 residues. Written as DNA, the CDR3 is TGTGCCAGCAGCTTATTCTCTTTGGGGAGCACTGGGGCCAACGTCCTGACTTTC. This gives the protein CASSLFSLGSTGANVLTF.

This clonotype appeared many times. The chain recombines TRBV20-1 with TRBJ2-5; D call uncertain. The CDR3 extends over 14 amino acids. Trimming left V 0 bases short and J 1 base short, with 9 bases between. Germline lookup yields CDR1 DFQATT and CDR2 SNEGSKA (reference sequence). The CDR3 DNA reads TGCAGTGCTAGAGATAGGTGGGGCCAAGAGACCCAGTACTTC. Protein product: CSARDRWGQETQYF.

There are a few counts of this clonotype. J is TRBJ2-7 and V is TRBV5-4, with a possible D match to TRBD2 (5 bases). Germline values: CDR1 SGHNT, CDR2 YYREEE (reference sequence). V lost 1 base to trimming and J lost 4 bases, with 12 bases between them. CDR3 length: 14 amino acids. Written as DNA, the CDR3 is TGTGCCAGCAGCTTGTGGGAGCGGTTATACGAGCAGTACTTC. Its translation: CASSLWERLYEQYF.

This clonotype was seen at least ten times. The genes are TRBV12-3 or TRBV12-4 and TRBJ1-6; D gene unclear. This CDR3 is 12 amino acids long. V shed 6 bases and J shed 6 bases, with 6 bases lying between them. The CDR3 spells CASRDSNSPLHF. As DNA, the CDR3 is TGTGCCAGCAGGGATAGTAATTCACCCCTCCACTTT.

A word on this clonotype: The junction does not match germline at one end; this may be a read error. V is TRBV25-1 and J is TRBJ2-5, with TRBD1 matching 9 bases. The CDR3 loop spans 14 amino acids. The germline V gene encodes CDR1 MGHDK and CDR2 SYGVNS. The CDR3 sequence is CASSLGTGKETQHF. Here the CDR3 DNA reads TGTGCCAGCAGTTTAGGGACAGGGAAAGAGACCCAGCACTTC.